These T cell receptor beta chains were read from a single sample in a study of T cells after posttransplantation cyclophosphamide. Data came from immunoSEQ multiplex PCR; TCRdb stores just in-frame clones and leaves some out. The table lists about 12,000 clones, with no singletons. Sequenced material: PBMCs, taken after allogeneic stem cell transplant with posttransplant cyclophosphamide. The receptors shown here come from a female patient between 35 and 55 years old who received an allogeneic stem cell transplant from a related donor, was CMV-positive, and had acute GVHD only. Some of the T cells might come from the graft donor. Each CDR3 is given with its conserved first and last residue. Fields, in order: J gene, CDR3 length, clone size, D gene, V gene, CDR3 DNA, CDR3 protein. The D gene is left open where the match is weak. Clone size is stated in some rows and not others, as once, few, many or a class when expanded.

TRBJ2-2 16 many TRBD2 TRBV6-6 TGTGCCAGCAGTACCTCGACTAGCGGGGATACCGGGGAGCTGTTTTTT CASSTSTSGDTGELFF
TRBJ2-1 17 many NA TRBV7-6 TGTGCCAGCACCTTTAATGTGGGTGGTGGGGGCGACAATGAGCAGTTCTTC CASTFNVGGGGDNEQFF
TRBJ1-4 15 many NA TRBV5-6 TGTGCCAGCAGCTCCGAGGGGAGGGCTAATGAAAAACTGTTTTTT CASSSEGRANEKLFF
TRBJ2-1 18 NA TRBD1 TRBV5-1 TGCGCCAGCAGCTTGCGTTATACCGGGACAGGGAAGTACAATGAGCAGTTCTTC CASSLRYTGTGKYNEQFF
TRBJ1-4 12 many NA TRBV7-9 TGTGCCAGCAGCTCCCAGGATGAAAAACTGTTTTTT CASSSQDEKLFF
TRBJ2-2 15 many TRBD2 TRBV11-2 TGTGCCAGCAGCACGCTAGCGGGAGCCCCCGGGGAGCTGTTTTTT CASSTLAGAPGELFF
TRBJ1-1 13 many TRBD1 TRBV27 TGTGCCAGCAGTTGGACAGGGGACACTGAAGCTTTCTTT CASSWTGDTEAFF
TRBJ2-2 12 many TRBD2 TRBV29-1 TGCAGCGTTTCTAGCGGGATTAGGGAGCTGTTTTTT CSVSSGIRELFF
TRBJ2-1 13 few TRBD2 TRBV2 TGTGCCAGCACTTTGACTAGCATATATGAGCAGTTCTTC CASTLTSIYEQFF
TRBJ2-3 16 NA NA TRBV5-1 TGCGCCAGCAGTTCAGCCTCCAGCCGGGTATTAGATACGCAGTATTTT CASSSASSRVLDTQYF
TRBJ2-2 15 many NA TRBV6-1 TGTGCCAGCTTTAGAGGGGGGGCGCGGGCCGGGGAGCTGTTTTTT CASFRGGARAGELFF
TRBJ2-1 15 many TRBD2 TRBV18 TGTGCCAGCTCACCTGCTAGCGGGGTTTACAATGAGCAGTTCTTC CASSPASGVYNEQFF
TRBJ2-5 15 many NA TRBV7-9 TGTGCCAGCAGCTTTCCCAGGAGGTTGGGGGAGACCCAGTACTTC CASSFPRRLGETQYF
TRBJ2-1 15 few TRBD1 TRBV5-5 TGTGCCAGCAGCTTGCCGGGACAGGGGTGGAGTGAGCAGTTCTTC CASSLPGQGWSEQFF
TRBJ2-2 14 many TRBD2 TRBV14 TGTGCCAGCAGCCCCGGACTAGCATACGGGGAGCTGTTTTTT CASSPGLAYGELFF
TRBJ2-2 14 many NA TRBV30 TGTGCCTGGAGTACCGGACTTAACACCGGGGAGCTGTTTTTT CAWSTGLNTGELFF
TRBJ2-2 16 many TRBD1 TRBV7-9 TGTGCCAGCAGCAAGTTCCAGGGGGCAGGCACCGGGGAGCTGTTTTTT CASSKFQGAGTGELFF
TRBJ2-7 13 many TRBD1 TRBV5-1 TGCGCCAGCAGCCCCGGGACAGGGGGCCCGGGGTACTTC CASSPGTGGPGYF
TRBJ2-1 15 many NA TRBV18 TGTGCCAGCTCACCACCCACTGAGGCCTACAATGAGCAGTTCTTC CASSPPTEAYNEQFF
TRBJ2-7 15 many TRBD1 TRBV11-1 TGTGCCAGCAGCTATACCGGGACAGGGCTCTACGAGCAGTACTTC CASSYTGTGLYEQYF
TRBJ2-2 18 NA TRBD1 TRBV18 TGTGCCAGCTCATCTTATTCCATACAGGGGGCCGATCCCGGGGAGCTGTTTTTT CASSSYSIQGADPGELFF
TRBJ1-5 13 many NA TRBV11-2 TGTGCCAGCAGCCGGACAGACAATCAGCCCCAGCATTTT CASSRTDNQPQHF
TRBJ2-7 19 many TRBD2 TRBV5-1 TGCGCCAGCAGCTTGGCGACTAGCGGGGGGCTCCGGCGCTCCTACGAGCAGTACTTC CASSLATSGGLRRSYEQYF
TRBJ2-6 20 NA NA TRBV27 TGTGCCAGCAGTCTTACACACCCCGCAAGAACCAGGGCGGGGGCCAACGTCCTGACTTTC CASSLTHPARTRAGANVLTF
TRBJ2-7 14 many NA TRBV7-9 TGTGCCAGCAGCCTTCAGGGCAGCTCCTACGAGCAGTACTTC CASSLQGSSYEQYF
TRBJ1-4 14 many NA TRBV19 TGTGCCAGTACCAGGGCGTCAACTAATGAAAAACTGTTTTTT CASTRASTNEKLFF
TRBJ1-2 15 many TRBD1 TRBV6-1 TGTGCCAGCAATGACAGGGGGCGCCAGGTAGATGGCTACACCTTC CASNDRGRQVDGYTF
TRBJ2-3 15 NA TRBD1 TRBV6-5 TGTGCCAGCAGTTCCCGGGACAGGGGGAGGGATACACAGTATTTT CASSSRDRGRDTQYF
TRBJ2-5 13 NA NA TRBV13 TGTGCCAGCAGGCCTGGGGGGGCTGAGACCCAGTACTTC CASRPGGAETQYF
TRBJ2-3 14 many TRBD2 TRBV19 TGTGCCAGTAGGCCAGCGGGGGGCACAGATACGCAGTATTTT CASRPAGGTDTQYF
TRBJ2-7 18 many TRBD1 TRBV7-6 TGTGCCAGCAGCGCCGCTTTAGGTGGGACAGAATATTCCTACGAGCAGTACTTC CASSAALGGTEYSYEQYF
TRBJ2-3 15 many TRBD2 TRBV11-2 TGTGCCAGCAGCTTAGTTGGGGGGGTCTTACAGGCGCAGTATTTT CASSLVGGVLQAQYF
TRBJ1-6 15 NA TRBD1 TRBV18 TGTGCCAGCTCACCGGGACAGGGGCCTTTTTCACCCCTCCACTTT CASSPGQGPFSPLHF
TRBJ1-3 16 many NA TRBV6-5 TGTGCCAGCAGTTCCAGGACCGGGACAACTGGAAACACCATATATTTT CASSSRTGTTGNTIYF
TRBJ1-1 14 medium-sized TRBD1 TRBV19 TGTGCCAGTAGATCCGGGACAGATAACACTGAAGCTTTCTTT CASRSGTDNTEAFF
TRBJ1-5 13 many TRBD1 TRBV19 TGTGCCAGTAGTCAGGGACAGGGGGGGCCCCAGCATTTT CASSQGQGGPQHF
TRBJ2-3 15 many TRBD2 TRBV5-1 TGCGCCAGCAGCTCAGCGGGAGGACCCACAGATACGCAGTATTTT CASSSAGGPTDTQYF
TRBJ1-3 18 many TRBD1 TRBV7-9 TGTGCCAGCAGCCTTGGGACAGGTTTGGCCCTATCTGGAAACACCATATATTTT CASSLGTGLALSGNTIYF
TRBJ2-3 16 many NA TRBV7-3 TGTGCCAGCAGCTTAAATGCGGGGCTAGCCACAGATACGCAGTATTTT CASSLNAGLATDTQYF
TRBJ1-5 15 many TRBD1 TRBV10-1 TGCGCCAACCCGATGACAGGGGGCTTCAATCAGCCCCAGCATTTT CANPMTGGFNQPQHF
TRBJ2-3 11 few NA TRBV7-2 TGTGCCAGCAGCCCGACAGATACGCAGTATTTT CASSPTDTQYF
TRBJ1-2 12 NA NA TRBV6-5 TGTGCCGGCAAAGGGGTACCCTATGGCTACACCTTC CAGKGVPYGYTF
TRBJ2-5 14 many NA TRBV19 TGTGCCAGTAGTGGCCGAGGGGGACAAGAGACCCAGTACTTC CASSGRGGQETQYF
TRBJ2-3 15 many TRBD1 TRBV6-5 TGTGCCAGCAGTTCCCGGGACAGGGGGAGGGATACGCAGTATTTT CASSSRDRGRDTQYF
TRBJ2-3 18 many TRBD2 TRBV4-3 TGCGCCAGCAGCCAGGGGGTGGGGACTAGCGGGAGGGCCCGTACGCAGTATTTT CASSQGVGTSGRARTQYF
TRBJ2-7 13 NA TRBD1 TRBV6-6 TGTGCCAGTGGGGACAGGGGGCCCTACGAGCAGTACTTC CASGDRGPYEQYF
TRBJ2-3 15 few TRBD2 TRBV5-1 TGCGCCAGCAGCCAGTGGGGGGGGGATCCAGATACGCAGTATTTT CASSQWGGDPDTQYF